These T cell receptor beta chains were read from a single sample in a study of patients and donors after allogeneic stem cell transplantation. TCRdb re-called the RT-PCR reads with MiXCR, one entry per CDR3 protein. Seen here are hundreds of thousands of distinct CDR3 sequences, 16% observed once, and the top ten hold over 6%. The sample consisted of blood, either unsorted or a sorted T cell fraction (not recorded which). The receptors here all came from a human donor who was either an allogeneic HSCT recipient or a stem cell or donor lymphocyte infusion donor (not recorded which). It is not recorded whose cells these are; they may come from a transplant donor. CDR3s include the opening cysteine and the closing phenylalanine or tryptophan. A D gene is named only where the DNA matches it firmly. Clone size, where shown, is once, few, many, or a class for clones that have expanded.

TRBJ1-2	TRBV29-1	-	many	TGCAGCGTTGCGGGGAGCCCTCATGGCTACACCTTC	CSVAGSPHGYTF
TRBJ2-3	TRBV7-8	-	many	TGTGCCAGCAGCCGGAAGGGGGATACGCAGTATTTT	CASSRKGDTQYF
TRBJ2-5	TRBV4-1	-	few	TGCGCCAGCAGCCAAGATGGTTTAGAGACCCAGTACTTC	CASSQDGLETQYF
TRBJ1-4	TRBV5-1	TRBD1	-	TGCGCCAGCAGCTTGCCAGGGGGCGAAAAACTGTTTTTT	CASSLPGGEKLFF
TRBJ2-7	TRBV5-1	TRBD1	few	TGCGCCAGCAGCTTGGGTACAGGGGTGGGTCGGTCGCGAGAGCAGTACTTC	CASSLGTGVGRSREQYF
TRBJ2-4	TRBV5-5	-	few	TGTGCCAGCAGCATTAGCGGACAGATTCAGTACTTC	CASSISGQIQYF
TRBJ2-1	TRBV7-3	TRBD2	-	TGTGCCAGCAGCTCCACTTTAGCGGGAGCTTACAATGAGCAGTTCTTC	CASSSTLAGAYNEQFF
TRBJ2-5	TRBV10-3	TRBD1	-	TGTGCCATCGGAAGGACAGGGGAAGAGACCCAGTACTTC	CAIGRTGEETQYF
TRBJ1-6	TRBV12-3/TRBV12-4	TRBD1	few	TGTGCCAGCAGTTCCAGACAGGGGGCTGGTAATTCACCCCTCCACTTT	CASSSRQGAGNSPLHF
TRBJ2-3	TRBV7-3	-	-	TGTGCCAGCAGCTTTCAGGTCTTCGATACGCAGTATTTT	CASSFQVFDTQYF
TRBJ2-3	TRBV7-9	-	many	TGTGCCAGCAGCTTCGGGGGCCGGGACACAGATACGCAGTATTTT	CASSFGGRDTDTQYF
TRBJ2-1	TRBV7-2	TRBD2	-	TGTGCCAGCAGCCGCCCTACCGGGGGGAGTTACAATGAGCAGTTCTTC	CASSRPTGGSYNEQFF
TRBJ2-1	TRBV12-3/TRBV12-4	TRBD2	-	TGTGCCAGCAGTTTGAGGTGGGCGGGGGGGGGACTCTCCTACAATGAGCAGTTCTTC	CASSLRWAGGGLSYNEQFF
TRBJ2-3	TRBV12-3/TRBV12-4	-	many	TGTGCCAGCAGTTTGCAGCGGCTCACAGATACGCAGTATTTT	CASSLQRLTDTQYF
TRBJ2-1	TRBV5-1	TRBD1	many	TGCGCCAGCAGCGATACAGGGGTGGGTGAGCAGTTCTTC	CASSDTGVGEQFF
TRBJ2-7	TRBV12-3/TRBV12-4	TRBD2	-	TGTGCCAGCAGTTTAGTTGCTAGCGGGAGGTACGAGCAGTACTTC	CASSLVASGRYEQYF
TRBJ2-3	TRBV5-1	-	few	TGCGCCAGCAGCTTGAGGCAGGTCACAGATACGCAGTATTTT	CASSLRQVTDTQYF
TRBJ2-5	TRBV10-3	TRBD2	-	TGTGCCATCAGTGAGCCCCCCGGGACTAGGTCAGAGACCCAGTACTTC	CAISEPPGTRSETQYF
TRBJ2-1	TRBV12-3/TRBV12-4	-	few	TGTGCCAGCAGTTTGGATCGAGGCGGGCGATCCCCCTACAATGAGCAGTTCTTC	CASSLDRGGRSPYNEQFF
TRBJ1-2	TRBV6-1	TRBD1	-	TGTGCCAGCATGGGGACAGGGAGATTCTATGGCTACACCTTC	CASMGTGRFYGYTF
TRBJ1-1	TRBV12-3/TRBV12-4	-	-	TGTGCCAGCCGAAACGACAACACTGAAGCTTTCTTT	CASRNDNTEAFF
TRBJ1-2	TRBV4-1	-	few	TGCGCCAGCAGCCAAGTTTCGACCGAGAACTATGGCTACACCTTC	CASSQVSTENYGYTF
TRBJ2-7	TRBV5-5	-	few	TGTGCCAGCAGGACGGGACTTCTCTACGAGCAGTACTTC	CASRTGLLYEQYF
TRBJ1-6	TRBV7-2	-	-	TGTGCCAGCAGCCCTCAGTCGTGGGGGAATTCACCCCTCCACTTT	CASSPQSWGNSPLHF
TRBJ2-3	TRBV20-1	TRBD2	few	TGCAGTGCTAGGCGGACTAGCGGGAGTACAGATACGCAGTATTTT	CSARRTSGSTDTQYF
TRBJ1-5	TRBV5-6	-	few	TGTGCCAGCAGCTCTGGACAGTCGAGAAATCAGCCCCAGCATTTT	CASSSGQSRNQPQHF
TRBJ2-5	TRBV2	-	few	TGTGCCAGCAAGGGAATACATAAGGGTGAAGAGACCCAGTACTTC	CASKGIHKGEETQYF
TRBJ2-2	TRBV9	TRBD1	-	TGTGCCAGCACCCCCGTGTGGGCGGGACAGGGGCCTACGAACACCGGGGAGCTGTTTTTT	CASTPVWAGQGPTNTGELFF
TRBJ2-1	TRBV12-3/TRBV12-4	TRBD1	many	TGTGCCAGCAGTTTGTGGGCAGGGGGCTACAATGAGCAGTTCTTC	CASSLWAGGYNEQFF
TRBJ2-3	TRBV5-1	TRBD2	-	TGCGCCAGCAGCTTGGCCCAGCGGGGGGGCTTTCCGGTTTCAGATACGCAGTATTTT	CASSLAQRGGFPVSDTQYF
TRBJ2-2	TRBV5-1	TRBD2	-	TGCGCCAGCGCCGTCGGGACTAGCGGCAACGGGGAGCTGTTTTTT	CASAVGTSGNGELFF